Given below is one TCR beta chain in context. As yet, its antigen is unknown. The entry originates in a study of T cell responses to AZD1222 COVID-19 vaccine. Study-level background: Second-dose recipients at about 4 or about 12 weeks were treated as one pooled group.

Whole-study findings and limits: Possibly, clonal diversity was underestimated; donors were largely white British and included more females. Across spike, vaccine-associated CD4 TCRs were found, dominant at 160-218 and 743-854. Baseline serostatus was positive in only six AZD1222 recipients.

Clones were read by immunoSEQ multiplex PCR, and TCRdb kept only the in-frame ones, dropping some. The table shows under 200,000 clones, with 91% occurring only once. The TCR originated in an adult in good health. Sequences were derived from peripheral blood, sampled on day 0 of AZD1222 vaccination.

The CDR3 sequence: CASSTDRGSSGEQYF. The CDR3 region has the DNA TGTGCCAGCAGCACGGACAGGGGTTCATCGGGGGAGCAGTACTTC. This chain joins TRBV7-9 and TRBJ2-7, with 9 bases aligning to TRBD1. The V and J ends lost 5 bases and 7 bases, in that order; junction bases with no gene match: 12. Per the germline V gene, CDR1 is SEHNR and CDR2 is FQNEAQ (reference sequence). This CDR3 comprises 15 residues.